The TCR beta chain under discussion was sequenced for a study of T cell responses to AZD1222 COVID-19 vaccine. Using immunoSEQ multiplex PCR, the repertoire was profiled, and TCRdb retains in-frame clones only, with some absent. The sample lists 43,000 or so clones, roughly 87% occurring once. The CDR3 sequence is 14 residues long. Sequencing used peripheral blood, obtained 28 days after the second AZD1222 dose. This TCR came from an adult who received the AZD1222 COVID-19 vaccine. V usage is TRBV21-1 and J usage is TRBJ2-2. TRBV21-1 is noted as a pseudogene. The CDR3 region has the DNA TGTGCCAGCATCCGATCTCACAGCGCCGGGGAGCTGTTTTTT. Encoded protein: CASIRSHSAGELFF.